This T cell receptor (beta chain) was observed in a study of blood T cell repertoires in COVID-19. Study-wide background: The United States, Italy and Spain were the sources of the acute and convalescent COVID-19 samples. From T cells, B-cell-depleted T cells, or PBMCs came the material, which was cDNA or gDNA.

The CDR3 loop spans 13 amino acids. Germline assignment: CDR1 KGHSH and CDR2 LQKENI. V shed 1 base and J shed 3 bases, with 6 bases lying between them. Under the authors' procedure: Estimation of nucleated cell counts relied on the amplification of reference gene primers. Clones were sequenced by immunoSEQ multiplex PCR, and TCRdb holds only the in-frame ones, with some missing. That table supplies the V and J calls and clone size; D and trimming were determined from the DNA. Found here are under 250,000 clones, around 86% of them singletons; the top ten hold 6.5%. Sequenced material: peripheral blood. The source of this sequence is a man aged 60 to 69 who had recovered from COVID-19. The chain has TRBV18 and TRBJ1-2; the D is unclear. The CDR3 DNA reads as TGTGCCAGCTCACCACGGCAAGACTATGGCTACACCTTC. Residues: CASSPRQDYGYTF.